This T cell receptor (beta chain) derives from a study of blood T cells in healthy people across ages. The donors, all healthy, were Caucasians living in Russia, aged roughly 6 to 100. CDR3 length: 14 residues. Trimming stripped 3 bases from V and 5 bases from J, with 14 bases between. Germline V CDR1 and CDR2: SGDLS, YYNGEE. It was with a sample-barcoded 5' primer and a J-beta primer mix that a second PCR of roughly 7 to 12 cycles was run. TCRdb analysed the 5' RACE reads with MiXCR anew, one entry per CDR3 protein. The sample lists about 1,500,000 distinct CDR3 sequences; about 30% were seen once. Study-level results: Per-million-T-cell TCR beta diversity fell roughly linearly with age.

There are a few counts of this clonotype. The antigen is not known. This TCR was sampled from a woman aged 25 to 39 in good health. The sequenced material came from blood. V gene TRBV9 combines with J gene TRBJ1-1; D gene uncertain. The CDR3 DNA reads TGTGCCAGCAGCGCCGAGCTCTCTGGAACTGAAGCTTTCTTT. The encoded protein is CASSAELSGTEAFF. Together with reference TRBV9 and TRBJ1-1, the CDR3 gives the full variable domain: DSGVTQTPKHLITATGQRVTLRCSPRSGDLSVYWYQQSLDQGLQFLIQYYNGEERAKGNILERFSAQQFPDLHSELNLSSLELGDSALYFCASSAELSGTEAFFGQGTRLTVV.